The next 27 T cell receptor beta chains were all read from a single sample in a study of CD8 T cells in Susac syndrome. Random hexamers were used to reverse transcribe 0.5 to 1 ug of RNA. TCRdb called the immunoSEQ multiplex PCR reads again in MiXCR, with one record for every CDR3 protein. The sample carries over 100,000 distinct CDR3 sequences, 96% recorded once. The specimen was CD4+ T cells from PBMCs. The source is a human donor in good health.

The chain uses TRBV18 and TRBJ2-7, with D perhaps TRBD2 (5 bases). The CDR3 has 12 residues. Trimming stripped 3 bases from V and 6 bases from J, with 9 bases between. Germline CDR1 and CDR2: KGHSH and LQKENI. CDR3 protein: CASSPIEGEQYF. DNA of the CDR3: TGTGCCAGCTCACCGATAGAGGGCGAGCAGTACTTC.

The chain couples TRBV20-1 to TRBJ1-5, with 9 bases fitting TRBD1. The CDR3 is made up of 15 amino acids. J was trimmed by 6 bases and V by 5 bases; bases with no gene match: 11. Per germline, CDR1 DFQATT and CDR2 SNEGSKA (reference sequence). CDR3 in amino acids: CSARSRDRDTQPQHF. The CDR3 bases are TGCAGTGCTCGGAGCCGGGACAGGGACACTCAGCCCCAGCATTTT.

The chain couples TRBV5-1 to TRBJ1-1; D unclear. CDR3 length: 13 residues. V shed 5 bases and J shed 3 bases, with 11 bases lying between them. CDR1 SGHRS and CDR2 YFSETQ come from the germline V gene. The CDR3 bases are TGCGCCAGCAGGCCCGGAGGCTACACTGAAGCTTTCTTT. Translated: CASRPGGYTEAFF.

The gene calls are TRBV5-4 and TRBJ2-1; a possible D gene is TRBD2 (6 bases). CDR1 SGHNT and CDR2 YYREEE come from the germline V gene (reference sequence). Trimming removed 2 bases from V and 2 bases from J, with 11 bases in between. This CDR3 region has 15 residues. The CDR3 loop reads CASSFPGSTYNEQFF. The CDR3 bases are TGTGCCAGCAGCTTCCCCGGGAGTACCTACAATGAGCAGTTCTTC.

The CDR3 region is CASSFSPEEQYF. CDR3 DNA: TGTGCCAGCAGTTTTTCTCCGGAGGAGCAGTACTTC. The chain uses TRBV12-3 or TRBV12-4 and TRBJ2-7; no definite D call. The CDR3 runs to 12 residues. Between the trimmed V and J ends, which lost 3 bases and 7 bases, there was a span of 10 bases.

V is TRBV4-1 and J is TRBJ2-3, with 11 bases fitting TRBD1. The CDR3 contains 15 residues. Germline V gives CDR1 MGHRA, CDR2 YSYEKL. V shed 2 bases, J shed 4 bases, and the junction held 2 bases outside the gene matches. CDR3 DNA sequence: TGCGCCAGCAGCCAACCGGGACAGGGGGCAGATACGCAGTATTTT. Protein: CASSQPGQGADTQYF.

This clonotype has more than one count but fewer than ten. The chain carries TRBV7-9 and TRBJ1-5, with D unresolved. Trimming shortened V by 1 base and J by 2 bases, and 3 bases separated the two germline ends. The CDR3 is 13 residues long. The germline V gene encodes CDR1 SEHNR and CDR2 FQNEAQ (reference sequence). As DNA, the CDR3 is TGTGCCAGCAGCTTAGAACGCAATCAGCCCCAGCATTTT. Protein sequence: CASSLERNQPQHF.

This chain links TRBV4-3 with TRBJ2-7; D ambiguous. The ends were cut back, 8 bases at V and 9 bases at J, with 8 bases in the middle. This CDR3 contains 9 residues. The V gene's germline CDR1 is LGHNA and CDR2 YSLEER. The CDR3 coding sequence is TGCGCCAGCCCCCCATGGCAGTACTTC. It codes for CASPPWQYF.

CDR3 protein: CASSPEGDTGQYF. CDR3 coding DNA: TGTGCCAGCAGCCCGGAAGGTGACACGGGTCAGTACTTC. This chain joins TRBV5-4 and TRBJ2-7; D is unclear. This CDR3 has 13 residues. V shed 4 bases and J shed 10 bases, with 18 bases lying between them. Germline V gives CDR1 SGHNT, CDR2 YYREEE (reference sequence). Full variable domain (missing parts from reference TRBV5-4 and TRBJ2-7): ETGVTQSPTHLIKTRGQQVTLRCSSQSGHNTVSWYQQALGQGPQFIFQYYREEENGRGNFPPRFSGLQFPNYSSELNVNALELDDSALYLCASSPEGDTGQYFGPGTRLTVT.

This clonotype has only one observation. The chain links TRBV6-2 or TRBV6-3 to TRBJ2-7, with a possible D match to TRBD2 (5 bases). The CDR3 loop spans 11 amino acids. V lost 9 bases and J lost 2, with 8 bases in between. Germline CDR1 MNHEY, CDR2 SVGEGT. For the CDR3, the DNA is TGTGCCAGTGGACTCGCCTACGAGCAGTACTTC. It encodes CASGLAYEQYF.

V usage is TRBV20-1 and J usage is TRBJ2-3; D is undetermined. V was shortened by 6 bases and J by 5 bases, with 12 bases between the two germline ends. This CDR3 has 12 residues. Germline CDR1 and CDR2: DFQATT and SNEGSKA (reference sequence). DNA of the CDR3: TGCAGTGCCCTAGAAGGGCAAGATACGCAGTATTTT. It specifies CSALEGQDTQYF.

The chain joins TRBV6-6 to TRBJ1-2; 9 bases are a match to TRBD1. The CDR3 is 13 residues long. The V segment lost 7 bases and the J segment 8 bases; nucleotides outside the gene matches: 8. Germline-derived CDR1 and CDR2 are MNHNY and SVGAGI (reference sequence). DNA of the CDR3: TGTGCCAGCACCCGGGACAGGGTGGACGGCTACACCTTC. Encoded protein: CASTRDRVDGYTF.

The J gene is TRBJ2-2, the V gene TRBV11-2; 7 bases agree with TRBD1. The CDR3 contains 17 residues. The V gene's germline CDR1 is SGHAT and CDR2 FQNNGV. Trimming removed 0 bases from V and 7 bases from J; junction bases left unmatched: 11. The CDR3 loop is CASSLDLLRGRSGELFF. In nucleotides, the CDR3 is TGTGCCAGCAGCTTAGATCTTTTGAGGGGGCGGAGCGGGGAGCTGTTTTTT.

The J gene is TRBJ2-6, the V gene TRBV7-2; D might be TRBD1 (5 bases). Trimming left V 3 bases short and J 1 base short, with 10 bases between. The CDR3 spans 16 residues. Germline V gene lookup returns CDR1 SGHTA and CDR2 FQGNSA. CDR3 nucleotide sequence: TGTGCCAGCAGCTTCCCTAGGGGTTCTGGGGCCAACGTCCTGACTTTC. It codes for CASSFPRGSGANVLTF.

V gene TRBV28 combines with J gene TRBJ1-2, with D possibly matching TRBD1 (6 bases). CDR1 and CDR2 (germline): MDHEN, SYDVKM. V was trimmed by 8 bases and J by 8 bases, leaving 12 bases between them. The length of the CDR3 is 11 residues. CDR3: CASRTGNGYTF. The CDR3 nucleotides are TGTGCCAGCCGAACAGGGAACGGCTACACCTTC.

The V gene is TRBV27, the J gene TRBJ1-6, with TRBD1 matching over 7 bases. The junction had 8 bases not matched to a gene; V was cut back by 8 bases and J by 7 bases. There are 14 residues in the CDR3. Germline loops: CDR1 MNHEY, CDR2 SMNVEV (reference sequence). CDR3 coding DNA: TGTGCCAGCGGAGGGACAGCACCCAATTCACCCCTCCACTTT. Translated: CASGGTAPNSPLHF.

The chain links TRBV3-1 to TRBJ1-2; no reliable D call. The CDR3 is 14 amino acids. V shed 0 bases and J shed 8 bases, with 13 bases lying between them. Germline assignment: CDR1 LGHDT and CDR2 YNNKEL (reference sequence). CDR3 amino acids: CASSQDLDGTGYTF. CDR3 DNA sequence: TGTGCCAGCAGCCAAGATCTTGACGGAACGGGCTACACCTTC.

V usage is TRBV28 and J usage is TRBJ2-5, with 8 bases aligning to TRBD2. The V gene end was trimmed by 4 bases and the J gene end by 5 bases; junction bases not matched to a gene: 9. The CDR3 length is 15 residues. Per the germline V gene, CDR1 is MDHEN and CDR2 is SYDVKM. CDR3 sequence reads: CASSSPAGGRETQYF. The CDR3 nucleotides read TGTGCCAGCAGTTCCCCTGCGGGGGGTCGGGAGACCCAGTACTTC.

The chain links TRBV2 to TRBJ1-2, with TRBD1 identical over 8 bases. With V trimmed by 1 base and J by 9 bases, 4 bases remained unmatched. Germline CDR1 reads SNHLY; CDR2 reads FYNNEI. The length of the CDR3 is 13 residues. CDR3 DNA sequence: TGTGCCAGCAGTGAAGGACAGGGGACGAGCTACACCTTC. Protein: CASSEGQGTSYTF.

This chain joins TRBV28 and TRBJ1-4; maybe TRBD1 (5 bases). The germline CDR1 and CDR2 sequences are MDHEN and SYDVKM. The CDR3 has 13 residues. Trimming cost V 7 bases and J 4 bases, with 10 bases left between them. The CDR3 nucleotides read TGTGCCAGCATCGGACACCTTAATGAAAAACTGTTTTTT. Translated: CASIGHLNEKLFF.

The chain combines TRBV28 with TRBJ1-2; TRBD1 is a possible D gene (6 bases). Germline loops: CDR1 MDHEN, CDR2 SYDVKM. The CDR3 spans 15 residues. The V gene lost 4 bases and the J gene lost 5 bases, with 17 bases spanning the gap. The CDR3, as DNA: TGTGCCAGCAGTTCCCGGAACAGGGTCGGGTATGGCTACACCTTC. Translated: CASSSRNRVGYGYTF.

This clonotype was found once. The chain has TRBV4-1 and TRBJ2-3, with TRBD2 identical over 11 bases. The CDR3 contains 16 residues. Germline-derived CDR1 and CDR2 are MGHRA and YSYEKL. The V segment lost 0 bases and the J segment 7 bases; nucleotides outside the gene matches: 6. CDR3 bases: TGCGCCAGCAGCCAAGAACTAGCGGGAGTTTTGTATACGCAGTATTTT. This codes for CASSQELAGVLYTQYF.

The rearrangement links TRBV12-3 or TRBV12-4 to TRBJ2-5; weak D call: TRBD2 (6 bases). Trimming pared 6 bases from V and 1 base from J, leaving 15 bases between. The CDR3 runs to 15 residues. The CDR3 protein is CASSPGDATQETQYF. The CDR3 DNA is TGTGCCAGCAGCCCGGGGGACGCCACCCAAGAGACCCAGTACTTC.

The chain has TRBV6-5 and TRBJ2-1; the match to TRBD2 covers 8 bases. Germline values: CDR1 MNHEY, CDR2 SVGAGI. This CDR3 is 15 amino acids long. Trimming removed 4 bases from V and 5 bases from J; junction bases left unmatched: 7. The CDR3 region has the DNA TGTGCCAGCAGTTCCCCCCGACTAGCGAACAATGAGCAGTTCTTC. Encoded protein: CASSSPRLANNEQFF.

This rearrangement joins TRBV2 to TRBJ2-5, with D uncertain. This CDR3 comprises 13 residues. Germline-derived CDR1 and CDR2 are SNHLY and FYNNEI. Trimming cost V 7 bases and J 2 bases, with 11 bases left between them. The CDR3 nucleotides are TGTGCCAGCACCTCGTACCCACAAGAGACCCAGTACTTC. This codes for CASTSYPQETQYF.

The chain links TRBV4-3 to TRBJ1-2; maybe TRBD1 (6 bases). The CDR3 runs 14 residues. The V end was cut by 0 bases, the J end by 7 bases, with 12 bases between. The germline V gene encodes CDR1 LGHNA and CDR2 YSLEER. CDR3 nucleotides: TGCGCCAGCAGCCAAGATCGGGGGCGAGGTGGCTACACCTTC. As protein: CASSQDRGRGGYTF.

CDR3 nucleotides: TGTGCCAGCAGCTCAGGGGGCGGTACGCAGTATTTT. This gives the protein CASSSGGGTQYF. The chain links TRBV6-5 to TRBJ2-3; 8 nucleotides match TRBD1. The CDR3 has 12 residues. CDR1 is MNHEY, CDR2 SVGAGI, per germline. The junction had 4 bases not matched to a gene; V was cut back by 6 bases and J by 8 bases.